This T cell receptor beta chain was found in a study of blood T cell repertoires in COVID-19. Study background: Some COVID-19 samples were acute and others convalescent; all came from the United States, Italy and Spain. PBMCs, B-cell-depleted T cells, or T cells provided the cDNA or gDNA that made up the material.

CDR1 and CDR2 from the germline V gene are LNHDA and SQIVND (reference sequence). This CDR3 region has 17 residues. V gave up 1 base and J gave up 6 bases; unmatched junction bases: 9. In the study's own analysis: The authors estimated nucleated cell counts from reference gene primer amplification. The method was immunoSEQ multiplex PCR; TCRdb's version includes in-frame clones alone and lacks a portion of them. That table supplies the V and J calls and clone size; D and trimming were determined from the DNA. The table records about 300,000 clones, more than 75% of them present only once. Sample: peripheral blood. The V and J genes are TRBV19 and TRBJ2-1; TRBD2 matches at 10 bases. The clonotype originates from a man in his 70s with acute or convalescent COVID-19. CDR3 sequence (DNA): TGTGCCAGTAGTATAGTCGTTGGAAAGCGGGAGGGCAATGAGCAGTTCTTC. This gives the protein CASSIVVGKREGNEQFF.